This T cell receptor beta chain was recorded in a study of cytomegalovirus exposure and HLA in healthy donors. There are 17 residues in the CDR3. Trimming shortened V by 3 bases and J by 3 bases, and 20 bases separated the two germline ends. Germline CDR1 is KGHSH and CDR2 is LQKENI. The study, taken as a whole, reports: Cytomegalovirus association was assigned to about 150 TCR beta chains.

Primers included in the PCR were 60 Vbeta and 13 Jbeta primers. Sequencing used immunoSEQ multiplex PCR; TCRdb keeps in-frame clones, though not all of them. The table lists approximately 80,000 clones. Notes on this clone: Its antigen is not identified.

This sequence originates from a man aged 18 to 29 in good health and CMV-seropositive. The rearrangement links TRBV18 to TRBJ1-1, with D perhaps matching TRBD1 (6 bases). Sequencing was performed on PBMCs. The CDR3 DNA reads TGTGCCAGCTCACCCCTCCCCGGACAGTATGCGGACACTGAAGCTTTCTTT. This sequence encodes CASSPLPGQYADTEAFF.